These 14 T cell receptor beta chains came from one sample sequenced in a study of lymphopenia after photon versus proton radiotherapy. Repertoires were generated with immunoSEQ multiplex PCR, while TCRdb's copy carries only in-frame clones and drops some. The sample shows about 55,000 clones, approximately 84% of them seen only once. This specimen consisted of peripheral blood, obtained from a patient treated with proton-based radiotherapy. Receptors originate from a man aged 55-75 years with pancreatic cancer.

The rearrangement uses TRBV7-8 and TRBJ2-7; D gene unclear. This CDR3 is built from 13 residues. Per germline, CDR1 SGHVS and CDR2 FQNEAQ. Trimming pared 0 bases from V and 9 bases from J, leaving 12 bases between. CDR3 sequence: CASSLATGIGQYF. The DNA for the CDR3 is TGTGCCAGCAGCTTAGCTACTGGGATAGGGCAGTACTTC. Combining the CDR3 with reference TRBV7-8 and TRBJ2-7 gives the whole variable domain GAGVSQSPRYKVAKRGQDVALRCDPISGHVSLFWYQQALGQGPEFLTYFQNEAQLDKSGLPSDRFFAERPEGSVSTLKIQRTQQEDSAVYLCASSLATGIGQYFGPGTRLTVT.

The genes are TRBV7-9 and TRBJ1-4; tentative D call: TRBD1 (6 bases). The length of the CDR3 is 13 residues. V lost 3 bases and J lost 8, with 10 bases in between. Germline V gene lookup returns CDR1 SEHNR and CDR2 FQNEAQ (reference sequence). CDR3: CASSFQGGEKLFF. CDR3 bases: TGTGCCAGCAGCTTTCAAGGGGGGGAAAAACTGTTTTTT.

This clone has only a few counts. The V gene is TRBV21-1, the J gene TRBJ2-3; TRBD2, the D gene given by the table, was not confirmed from the DNA. TRBV21-1 is a documented pseudogene. This CDR3 is 16 amino acids long. CDR3 sequence (DNA): TGTGCCAGCAGCAAAGGGGGAGGGGGGCTCACTGATACGCAGTATTTT. Translating gives CASSKGGGGLTDTQYF.

The J gene is TRBJ2-1, the V gene TRBV14; D may correspond to TRBD1 or TRBD2 (5 bases each). This CDR3 contains 16 residues. Trimming cost V 1 base and J 1 base, with 11 bases left between them. Looked up from germline, CDR1 is SGHDN and CDR2 is FVKESK. The CDR3 sequence is CASSQVGWGSYNEQFF. The CDR3 DNA sequence: TGTGCCAGCAGCCAAGTTGGGTGGGGGTCCTACAATGAGCAGTTCTTC.

This chain joins TRBV7-3 and TRBJ2-7, with D maybe TRBD2 (6 bases). Trimming took off 5 bases at V and 3 bases at J, with 14 bases between the two ends. CDR3 length: 14 residues. Germline V gene lookup returns CDR1 SGHTA and CDR2 FQGTGA. CDR3 DNA: TGTGCCAGCAGCCCGCTAGCGCTTGGCTACGAGCAGTACTTC. Translating it yields CASSPLALGYEQYF.

This clone turned up a few times. The V and J genes are TRBV7-9 and TRBJ2-1; 11 nucleotides line up with TRBD1. V dropped 4 bases and J dropped 7; count of bases not matched to a gene: 6. The V gene's germline CDR1 is SEHNR and CDR2 FQNEAQ (reference sequence). This CDR3 is 15 amino acids long. CDR3 loop: CASSSPDRGPNEQFF. The CDR3 region has the DNA TGTGCCAGCAGCTCACCGGACAGGGGGCCGAATGAGCAGTTCTTC.

This chain uses TRBV6-1 with TRBJ1-4, with D hard to call. Germline V gene sequence: CDR1 MNHNS, CDR2 SASEGT. The V end was cut by 7 bases, the J end by 6 bases, with 15 bases between. The CDR3 is 14 amino acids. CDR3: CASIPQGNYEKLFF. The CDR3 DNA reads as TGTGCCAGCATTCCCCAAGGGAATTATGAAAAACTGTTTTTT.

This chain connects TRBV5-1 to TRBJ2-5; D may be TRBD1 or TRBD2 (5 bases each). Trimming removed 1 base at V and 5 bases at J, with 12 bases between. Germline V CDR1 and CDR2: SGHRS, YFSETQ. The CDR3 has 14 residues. CDR3 sequence reads: CASSLSGTGETQYF. CDR3 DNA: TGCGCCAGCAGCTTGAGTGGGACCGGGGAGACCCAGTACTTC.

V is TRBV27 and J is TRBJ1-2; weak D call: TRBD1 (6 bases). The CDR3 is made up of 13 amino acids. CDR1 and CDR2 from the germline V gene are MNHEY and SMNVEV (reference sequence). V lost 0 bases, J lost 8 bases, and 10 bases lay in between. CDR3 protein: CASSLSAGVGYTF. The CDR3 nucleotides are TGTGCCAGCAGTTTATCTGCAGGGGTCGGCTACACCTTC.

The chain uses TRBV9 and TRBJ1-5; D is undetermined. V was cut by 1 base and J by 3 bases, with 11 bases left in between. CDR3 size: 15 residues. Germline CDR1 is SGDLS and CDR2 is YYNGEE. CDR3 sequence (DNA): TGTGCCAGCAGCGTATCCTCTGAGGTCAATCAGCCCCAGCATTTT. It codes for CASSVSSEVNQPQHF.

This chain links TRBV6-5 with TRBJ2-5, with 10 bases aligning to TRBD1. Per germline, CDR1 MNHEY and CDR2 SVGAGI. CDR3 size: 15 residues. V dropped 5 bases and J dropped 9; count of bases not matched to a gene: 12. The CDR3 is CASSRGQGGSQAQYF. The CDR3 DNA sequence: TGTGCCAGCAGTCGTGGACAGGGGGGATCTCAGGCCCAGTACTTC.

The rearrangement joins TRBV21-1 to TRBJ1-5; the table names TRBD1, a call not compared with the DNA. TRBV21-1 is a documented pseudogene. The CDR3 length is 15 residues. The CDR3 region has the DNA TGTGCCAGCAGCACCCTAGGACAGGGGGATCAGCCCCAGCATTTT. Its translation: CASSTLGQGDQPQHF.

The chain employs TRBV18 and TRBJ2-2; 8 bases match TRBD1. The CDR3 is 15 amino acids. V lost 3 bases, J lost 1 base, and 1 base stayed unmatched. Germline-derived CDR1 and CDR2 are KGHSH and LQKENI. In DNA, the CDR3 is TGTGCCAGCTCACCGGACAGGGTGAACACCGGGGAGCTGTTTTTT. Its translation is CASSPDRVNTGELFF.

CDR3 in DNA: TGTGCCAGCAGTCCAAATCGAGGAGCGAAGCTCACCGGGGAGCTGTTTTTT. This sequence encodes CASSPNRGAKLTGELFF. The V and J genes are TRBV5-6 and TRBJ2-2; D uncertain. Trimming pared 5 bases from V and 4 bases from J, leaving 21 bases between. CDR3 length: 17 residues. CDR1 is SGHDT, CDR2 YYEEEE, per germline.